These 2 T cell receptor beta chains originate from one sample sequenced in a study of response to subunit inactivated influenza vaccine. TCRdb re-called the RT-PCR reads through MiXCR, storing one row per CDR3 protein. The sample includes 250,000 to 350,000 distinct CDR3 sequences, over 20% of them seen just once. This sample comprised PBMCs from blood, obtained less than 22 months after vaccination. The receptors shown here come from a man between 50 and 69 years old who received an inactivated influenza vaccine.

The CDR3 protein is CSAGDRGAYGYTF. As DNA, the CDR3 is TGCAGTGCCGGGGACAGGGGAGCCTATGGCTACACCTTC. The V gene is TRBV20-1, the J gene TRBJ1-2; 10 bases are a match to TRBD1. The CDR3 has 13 residues. Trimming at V came to 6 bases and at J to 4 bases, leaving 5 bases not matched to a gene. Looked up from germline, CDR1 is DFQATT and CDR2 is SNEGSKA (reference sequence).

J is TRBJ1-5 and V is TRBV29-1; D is possibly TRBD1 (5 bases). CDR1 is SQVTM, CDR2 ANQGSEA, per germline. The V end lost 4 bases, the J end lost 7 bases, and 11 bases lay between the germline ends. CDR3 length: 12 amino acids. CDR3 nucleotides: TGCAGCGTTGCAGGGTCCGGGCAGCCCCAGCATTTT. Encoded protein: CSVAGSGQPQHF.